This T cell receptor (beta chain) was sequenced in a study of CD8 T cells in ankylosing spondylitis. Each CDR3 protein is one row after TCRdb ran MiXCR on the 5' RACE reads. The repertoire holds fewer than 250,000 distinct CDR3 sequences, with roughly 24% as singletons. V was shortened by 5 bases and J by 5 bases, with 10 bases between the two germline ends. Germline loops: CDR1 DFQATT, CDR2 SNEGSKA (reference sequence). The CDR3 has 11 residues. V usage is TRBV20-1 and J usage is TRBJ2-7; no definite D call. The clonotype originates from a male donor with ankylosing spondylitis or in good health (not recorded which). Input material: blood, either unsorted or a sorted T cell fraction (not recorded which). CDR3 residues: CSAHRKDEQYF. The CDR3 DNA follows: TGCAGTGCTCATAGGAAAGACGAGCAGTACTTC.